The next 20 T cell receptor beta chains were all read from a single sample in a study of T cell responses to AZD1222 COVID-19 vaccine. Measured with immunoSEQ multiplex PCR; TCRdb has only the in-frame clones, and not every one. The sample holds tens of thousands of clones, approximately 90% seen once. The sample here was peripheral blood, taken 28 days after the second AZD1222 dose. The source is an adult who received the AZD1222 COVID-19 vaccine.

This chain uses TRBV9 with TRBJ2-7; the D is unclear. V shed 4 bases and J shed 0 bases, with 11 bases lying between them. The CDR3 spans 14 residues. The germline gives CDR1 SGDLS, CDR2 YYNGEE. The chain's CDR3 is CASSLQSFSYEQYF. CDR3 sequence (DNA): TGTGCCAGCAGCCTCCAGTCCTTCTCCTACGAGCAGTACTTC.

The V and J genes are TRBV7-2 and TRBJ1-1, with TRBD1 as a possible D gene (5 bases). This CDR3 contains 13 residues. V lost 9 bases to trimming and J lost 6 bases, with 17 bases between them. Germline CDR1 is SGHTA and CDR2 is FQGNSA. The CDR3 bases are TGTGCCAGTCAGGCAGGGCCATTCTCTGAAGCTTTCTTT. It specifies CASQAGPFSEAFF.

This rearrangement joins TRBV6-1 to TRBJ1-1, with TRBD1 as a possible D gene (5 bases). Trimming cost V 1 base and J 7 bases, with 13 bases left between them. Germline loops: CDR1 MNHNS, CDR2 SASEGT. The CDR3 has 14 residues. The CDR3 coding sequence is TGTGCCAGCAGTGAAGGGTGGGGGATAAGTGAAGCTTTCTTT. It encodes CASSEGWGISEAFF.

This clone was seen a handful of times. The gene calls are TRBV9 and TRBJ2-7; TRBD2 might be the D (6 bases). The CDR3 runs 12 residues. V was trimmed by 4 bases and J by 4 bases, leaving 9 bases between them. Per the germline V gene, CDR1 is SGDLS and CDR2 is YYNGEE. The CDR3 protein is CASSPGSYEQYF. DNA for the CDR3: TGTGCCAGCAGCCCCGGGAGTTACGAGCAGTACTTC.

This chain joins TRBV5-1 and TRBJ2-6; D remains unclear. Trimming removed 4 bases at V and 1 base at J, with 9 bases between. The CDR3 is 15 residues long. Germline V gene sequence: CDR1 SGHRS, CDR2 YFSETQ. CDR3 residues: CASSQTESGANVLTF. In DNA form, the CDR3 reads TGCGCCAGCAGCCAGACTGAATCTGGGGCCAACGTCCTGACTTTC. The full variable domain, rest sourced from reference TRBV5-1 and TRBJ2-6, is KAGVTQTPRYLIKTRGQQVTLSCSPISGHRSVSWYQQTPGQGLQFLFEYFSETQRNKGNFPGRFSGRQFSNSRSEMNVSTLELGDSALYLCASSQTESGANVLTFGAGSRLTVL.

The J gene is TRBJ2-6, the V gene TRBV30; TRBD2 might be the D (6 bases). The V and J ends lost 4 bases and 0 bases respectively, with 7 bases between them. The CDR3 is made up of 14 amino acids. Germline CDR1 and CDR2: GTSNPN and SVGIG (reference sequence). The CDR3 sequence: CAWMGGSGANVLTF. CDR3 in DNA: TGTGCCTGGATGGGGGGCTCTGGGGCCAACGTCCTGACTTTC.

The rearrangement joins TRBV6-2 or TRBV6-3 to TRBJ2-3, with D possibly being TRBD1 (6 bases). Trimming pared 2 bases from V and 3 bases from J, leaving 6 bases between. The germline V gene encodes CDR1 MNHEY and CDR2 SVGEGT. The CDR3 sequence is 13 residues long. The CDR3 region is CASSYQGTDTQYF. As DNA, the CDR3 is TGTGCCAGCAGTTACCAGGGGACAGATACGCAGTATTTT.

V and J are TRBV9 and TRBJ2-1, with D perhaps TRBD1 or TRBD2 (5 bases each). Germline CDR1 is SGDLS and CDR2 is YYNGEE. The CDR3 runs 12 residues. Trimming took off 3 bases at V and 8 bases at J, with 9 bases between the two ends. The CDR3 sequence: CASSALGDEQFF. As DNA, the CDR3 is TGTGCCAGCAGCGCCCTGGGGGATGAGCAGTTCTTC.

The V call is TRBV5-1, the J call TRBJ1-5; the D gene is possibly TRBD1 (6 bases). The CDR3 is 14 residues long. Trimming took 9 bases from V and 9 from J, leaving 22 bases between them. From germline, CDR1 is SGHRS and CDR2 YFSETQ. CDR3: CATPLIRQAGPQHF. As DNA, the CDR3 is TGCGCCACCCCCCTAATTAGACAGGCGGGGCCCCAGCATTTT. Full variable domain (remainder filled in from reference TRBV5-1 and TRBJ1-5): KAGVTQTPRYLIKTRGQQVTLSCSPISGHRSVSWYQQTPGQGLQFLFEYFSETQRNKGNFPGRFSGRQFSNSRSEMNVSTLELGDSALYLCATPLIRQAGPQHFGDGTRLSIL.

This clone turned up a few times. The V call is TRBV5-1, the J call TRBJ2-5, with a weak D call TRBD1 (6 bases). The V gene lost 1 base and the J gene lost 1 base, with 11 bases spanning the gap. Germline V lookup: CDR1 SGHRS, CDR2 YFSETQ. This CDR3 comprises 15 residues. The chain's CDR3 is CASSLFGQSQETQYF. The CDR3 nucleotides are TGCGCCAGCAGCTTGTTTGGACAGTCCCAAGAGACCCAGTACTTC.

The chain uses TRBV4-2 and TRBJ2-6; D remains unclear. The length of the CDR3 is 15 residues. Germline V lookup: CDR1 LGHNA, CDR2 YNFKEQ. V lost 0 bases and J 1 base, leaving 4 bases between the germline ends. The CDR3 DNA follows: TGTGCCAGCAGCCAAGAGCTGTCTGGGGCCAACGTCCTGACTTTC. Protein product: CASSQELSGANVLTF.

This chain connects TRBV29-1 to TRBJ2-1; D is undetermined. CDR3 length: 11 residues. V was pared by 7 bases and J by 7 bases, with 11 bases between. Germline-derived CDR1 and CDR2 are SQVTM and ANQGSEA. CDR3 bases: TGCAGCGGTTCGGATTGGAATGAGCAGTTCTTC. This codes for CSGSDWNEQFF.

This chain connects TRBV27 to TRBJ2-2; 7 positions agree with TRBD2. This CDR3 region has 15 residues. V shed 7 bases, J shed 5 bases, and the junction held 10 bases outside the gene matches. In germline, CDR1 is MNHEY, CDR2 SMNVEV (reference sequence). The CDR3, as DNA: TGTGCCAGCAACTGGGGCGGGAGTGGTACCGGGGAGCTGTTTTTT. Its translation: CASNWGGSGTGELFF.

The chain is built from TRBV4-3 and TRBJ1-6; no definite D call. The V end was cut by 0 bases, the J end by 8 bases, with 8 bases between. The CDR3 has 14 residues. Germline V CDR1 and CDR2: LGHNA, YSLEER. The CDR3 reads CASSQDPEYSPLHF. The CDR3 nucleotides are TGCGCCAGCAGCCAAGATCCAGAATATTCACCCCTCCACTTT.

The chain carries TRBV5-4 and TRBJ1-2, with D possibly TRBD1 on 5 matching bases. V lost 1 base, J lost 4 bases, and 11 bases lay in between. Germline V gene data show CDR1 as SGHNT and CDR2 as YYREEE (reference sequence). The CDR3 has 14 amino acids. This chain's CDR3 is CASSLSGFGYGYTF. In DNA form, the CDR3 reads TGTGCCAGCAGCTTGTCAGGGTTCGGCTATGGCTACACCTTC.

CDR3 in amino acids: CASSSVINYGYTF. CDR3 bases: TGTGCCAGCAGTTCCGTGATAAACTATGGCTACACCTTC. The chain carries TRBV6-5 and TRBJ1-2; unclear D gene. Germline V gene data show CDR1 as MNHEY and CDR2 as SVGAGI. V shed 4 bases and J shed 2 bases, with 8 bases lying between them. The CDR3 has 13 amino acids.

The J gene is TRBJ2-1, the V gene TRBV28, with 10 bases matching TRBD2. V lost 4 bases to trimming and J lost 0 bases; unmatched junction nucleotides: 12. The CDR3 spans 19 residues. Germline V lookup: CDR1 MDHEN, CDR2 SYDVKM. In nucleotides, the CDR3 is TGTGCCAGCAGTTCCCCAGCTAGCGGGAGTTCCAGCTCCTACAATGAGCAGTTCTTC. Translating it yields CASSSPASGSSSSYNEQFF.

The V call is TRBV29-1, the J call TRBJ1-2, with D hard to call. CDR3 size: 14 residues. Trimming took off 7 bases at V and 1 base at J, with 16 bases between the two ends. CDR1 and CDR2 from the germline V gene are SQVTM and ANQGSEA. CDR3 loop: CSAHLGGINYGYTF. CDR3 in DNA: TGCAGCGCCCACCTCGGAGGGATTAACTATGGCTACACCTTC.

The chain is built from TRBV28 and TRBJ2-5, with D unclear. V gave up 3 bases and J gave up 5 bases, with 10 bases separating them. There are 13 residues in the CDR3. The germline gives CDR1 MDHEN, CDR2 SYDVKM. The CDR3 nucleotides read TGTGCCAGCAGTTTGGTGGGCTGGGAGACCCAGTACTTC. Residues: CASSLVGWETQYF.

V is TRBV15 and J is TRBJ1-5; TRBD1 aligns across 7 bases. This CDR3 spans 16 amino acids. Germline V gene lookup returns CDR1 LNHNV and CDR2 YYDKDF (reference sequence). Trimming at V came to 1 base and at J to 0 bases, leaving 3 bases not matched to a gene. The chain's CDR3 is CATSRGGGSSNQPQHF. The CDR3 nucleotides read TGTGCCACCAGCAGAGGAGGGGGCAGTAGCAATCAGCCCCAGCATTTT.